A selection of T cell receptor beta chains follows, all from one sample in a study of blood T cell repertoires in COVID-19. This table comes from immunoSEQ multiplex PCR, and its TCRdb copy is limited to in-frame clones, with some not included. This sample has around 160,000 clones, with roughly 90% found just once. The specimen was peripheral blood. These receptor sequences come from a human donor in a cohort sampled during active COVID-19. Both conserved end residues are part of each CDR3. The order of the fields is CDR3 length, V gene, D gene, clone size, J gene, CDR3 protein, CDR3 DNA. A D gene is named only where the DNA matches it firmly. Clone size appears in some rows only: once, few, many, or a class for an expanded clone.

len: 16; v_gene: TRBV4-2; d_gene: NA; abundance: NA; j_gene: TRBJ1-4; CDR3aa: CASSQGGSGFNEKLFF; CDR3nt: TGTGCCAGCAGCCAAGGCGGGTCAGGCTTTAATGAAAAACTGTTTTTT
len: 15; v_gene: TRBV6-5; d_gene: TRBD2; abundance: NA; j_gene: TRBJ2-7; CDR3aa: CASSYGLGTTYEQYF; CDR3nt: TGTGCCAGCAGTTACGGACTAGGCACTACCTACGAGCAGTACTTC
len: 13; v_gene: TRBV4-2; d_gene: TRBD2; abundance: NA; j_gene: TRBJ2-7; CDR3aa: CASSLERGYEQYF; CDR3nt: TGTGCCAGCAGCCTGGAGCGGGGCTACGAGCAGTACTTC
len: 13; v_gene: TRBV10-3; d_gene: NA; abundance: NA; j_gene: TRBJ1-2; CDR3aa: CAISGPELYGYTF; CDR3nt: TGTGCCATCAGTGGTCCCGAACTCTATGGCTACACCTTC
len: 14; v_gene: TRBV19; d_gene: TRBD1; abundance: NA; j_gene: TRBJ1-2; CDR3aa: CASSVLTGGTGYTF; CDR3nt: TGTGCCAGTAGTGTACTGACAGGGGGCACTGGCTACACCTTC
len: 14; v_gene: TRBV27; d_gene: TRBD1; abundance: NA; j_gene: TRBJ1-2; CDR3aa: CASGPGQKFRGYTF; CDR3nt: TGTGCCAGCGGCCCGGGACAGAAGTTTCGGGGCTACACCTTC
len: 13; v_gene: TRBV30; d_gene: TRBD1; abundance: NA; j_gene: TRBJ1-1; CDR3aa: CAWSRQGGTEAFF; CDR3nt: TGTGCCTGGAGCCGACAGGGGGGCACTGAAGCTTTCTTT
len: 18; v_gene: TRBV7-9; d_gene: TRBD2; abundance: NA; j_gene: TRBJ2-3; CDR3aa: CASSLPPTSGGAADTQYF; CDR3nt: TGTGCCAGCAGCTTACCCCCGACTAGCGGGGGGGCCGCAGATACGCAGTATTTT
len: 15; v_gene: TRBV18; d_gene: TRBD1; abundance: NA; j_gene: TRBJ2-3; CDR3aa: CASSPVTGSPDTQYF; CDR3nt: TGTGCCAGCTCACCAGTGACAGGGAGTCCAGATACGCAGTATTTT
len: 14; v_gene: TRBV7-9; d_gene: NA; abundance: NA; j_gene: TRBJ1-1; CDR3aa: CASSQIQVDSEAFF; CDR3nt: TGTGCCAGCAGCCAGATCCAGGTTGACAGTGAAGCTTTCTTT
len: 15; v_gene: TRBV4-3; d_gene: TRBD1; abundance: NA; j_gene: TRBJ1-1; CDR3aa: CASSPMDRGGTEAFF; CDR3nt: TGCGCCAGCAGCCCCATGGACAGGGGAGGCACTGAAGCTTTCTTT
len: 17; v_gene: TRBV5-1; d_gene: NA; abundance: NA; j_gene: TRBJ1-3; CDR3aa: CASSLATGLSTGNTIYF; CDR3nt: TGCGCCAGCAGCTTGGCGACAGGATTGAGTACTGGAAACACCATATATTTT
len: 14; v_gene: TRBV28; d_gene: TRBD2; abundance: once; j_gene: TRBJ2-7; CDR3aa: CATGLAGVLYEQYF; CDR3nt: TGTGCCACCGGACTAGCGGGGGTTCTCTACGAGCAGTACTTC
len: 14; v_gene: TRBV7-2; d_gene: TRBD1; abundance: NA; j_gene: TRBJ2-5; CDR3aa: CASSMDRFQETQYF; CDR3nt: TGTGCCAGCAGCATGGACAGGTTCCAAGAGACCCAGTACTTC
len: 18; v_gene: TRBV27; d_gene: TRBD2; abundance: NA; j_gene: TRBJ2-7; CDR3aa: CASSPGLAGGYLPEEQYF; CDR3nt: TGTGCCAGCAGTCCGGGACTAGCGGGAGGGTACCTCCCGGAGGAGCAGTACTTC
len: 13; v_gene: TRBV7-3; d_gene: NA; abundance: once; j_gene: TRBJ1-1; CDR3aa: CASSLTGGTEAFF; CDR3nt: TGTGCCAGCAGCTTAACCGGGGGAACTGAAGCTTTCTTT
len: 16; v_gene: TRBV4-3; d_gene: TRBD1; abundance: few; j_gene: TRBJ2-7; CDR3aa: CASSSDRGLVINEQYF; CDR3nt: TGCGCCAGCAGCTCCGACAGGGGGCTAGTCATCAACGAGCAGTACTTC
len: 14; v_gene: TRBV18; d_gene: NA; abundance: NA; j_gene: TRBJ1-5; CDR3aa: CASSPLGRDQPQHF; CDR3nt: TGTGCCAGCTCACCCCTGGGCAGGGATCAGCCCCAGCATTTT
len: 14; v_gene: TRBV9; d_gene: NA; abundance: NA; j_gene: TRBJ2-7; CDR3aa: CASSVAQYSYEQYF; CDR3nt: TGTGCCAGCAGCGTAGCACAGTACTCCTACGAGCAGTACTTC
len: 15; v_gene: TRBV3-1/TRBV3-2; d_gene: TRBD1; abundance: few; j_gene: TRBJ2-5; CDR3aa: CASSLKTGGGETQYF; CDR3nt: TGTGCCAGCAGCCTAAAGACAGGGGGCGGAGAGACCCAGTACTTC
len: 14; v_gene: TRBV6-5; d_gene: NA; abundance: NA; j_gene: TRBJ1-1; CDR3aa: CASSYRPGATEAFF; CDR3nt: TGTGCCAGCAGTTACCGGCCAGGGGCGACTGAAGCTTTCTTT
len: 11; v_gene: TRBV20-1; d_gene: NA; abundance: NA; j_gene: TRBJ2-5; CDR3aa: CSARVGLTKYF; CDR3nt: TGCAGTGCTAGAGTAGGACTGACTAAGTACTTC
len: 16; v_gene: TRBV4-2; d_gene: TRBD2; abundance: NA; j_gene: TRBJ2-1; CDR3aa: CASSQSSGGVYNEQFF; CDR3nt: TGTGCCAGCAGCCAATCTAGCGGGGGGGTCTACAATGAGCAGTTCTTC
len: 16; v_gene: TRBV16; d_gene: TRBD1; abundance: few; j_gene: TRBJ2-1; CDR3aa: CASSPADRGSYNEQFF; CDR3nt: TGTGCCAGCAGCCCGGCGGACAGGGGAAGCTACAATGAGCAGTTCTTC
len: 16; v_gene: TRBV5-1; d_gene: TRBD1; abundance: NA; j_gene: TRBJ1-2; CDR3aa: CASTPGAGGRDYGYTF; CDR3nt: TGCGCCAGCACCCCCGGGGCAGGGGGCCGGGACTATGGCTACACCTTC
len: 15; v_gene: TRBV3-1/TRBV3-2; d_gene: TRBD1; abundance: NA; j_gene: TRBJ2-1; CDR3aa: CASSHRGGAYNEQFF; CDR3nt: TGTGCCAGCAGCCATAGAGGGGGCGCCTACAATGAGCAGTTCTTC
len: 14; v_gene: TRBV19; d_gene: NA; abundance: NA; j_gene: TRBJ1-1; CDR3aa: CASSIGTKYTEAFF; CDR3nt: TGTGCCAGTAGTATAGGTACTAAATACACTGAAGCTTTCTTT
len: 13; v_gene: TRBV7-8; d_gene: NA; abundance: NA; j_gene: TRBJ1-1; CDR3aa: CASSDNRNTEAFF; CDR3nt: TGTGCCAGCAGCGATAACAGGAACACTGAAGCTTTCTTT